This is a list of T cell receptor beta chains from one sample in a study of T-cell memory formation after mild COVID-19. TCRdb re-analysed the 5' RACE reads in MiXCR, keeping a single row per CDR3 protein. The sample yields 65,000 to 90,000 distinct CDR3 sequences, about 13% seen once. Sample: PBMCs or a T cell subset sorted from them (not recorded which). The source of these receptors is a man younger than 35 who had mild COVID-19 (a few samples of this study predate the infection). Cell type and time point are not known. CDR3s include the opening cysteine and the closing phenylalanine or tryptophan. A D gene is named only where the DNA matches it firmly. Clone size is given for some rows only: seen once, a few or many times, or a class if the clone is expanded.

d_call: TRBD1
j_call: TRBJ1-5
v_call: TRBV5-6
clone_size: few
cdr3_nt: TGTGCCAGCAGCGCACTGACAGGGGGCGCGAATCAGCCCCAGCATTTT
cdr3_aa: CASSALTGGANQPQHF

d_call: TRBD2
j_call: TRBJ2-1
v_call: TRBV10-3
clone_size: .
cdr3_nt: TGTGCCATCGGTATAAGAGCGGGAGTTGAGCAGTTCTTC
cdr3_aa: CAIGIRAGVEQFF

d_call: .
j_call: TRBJ1-2
v_call: TRBV7-9
clone_size: .
cdr3_nt: TGTGCCAGCAGCCTCGGGACCGGATTGAACTATGGCTACACCTTC
cdr3_aa: CASSLGTGLNYGYTF

d_call: TRBD2
j_call: TRBJ2-1
v_call: TRBV29-1
clone_size: few
cdr3_nt: TGCAGCGCCCTAGCGGGGCCATACAATGAGCAGTTCTTC
cdr3_aa: CSALAGPYNEQFF

d_call: .
j_call: TRBJ1-2
v_call: TRBV5-1
clone_size: once
cdr3_nt: TGCGCCAGCAGCCCGAGCCGGGATGAGGATGGCTACACCTTC
cdr3_aa: CASSPSRDEDGYTF

d_call: .
j_call: TRBJ2-3
v_call: TRBV2
clone_size: .
cdr3_nt: TGTGCCAGCAGTGATTCTGGCACAGGGTCAGATACGCAGTATTTT
cdr3_aa: CASSDSGTGSDTQYF

d_call: TRBD2
j_call: TRBJ2-1
v_call: TRBV9
clone_size: few
cdr3_nt: TGTGCCAGCGGAGGACTAGCGGGGGGGCGGTCCTACAATGAGCAGTTCTTC
cdr3_aa: CASGGLAGGRSYNEQFF

d_call: TRBD2
j_call: TRBJ2-7
v_call: TRBV5-6
clone_size: many
cdr3_nt: TGTGCCAGCAGCTGGACTAGCGGGGTCTACGAGCAGTACTTC
cdr3_aa: CASSWTSGVYEQYF

d_call: .
j_call: TRBJ1-1
v_call: TRBV18
clone_size: .
cdr3_nt: TGTGCCAGCTCACGGGGGGGCCAAGAAGAAGCTTTCTTT
cdr3_aa: CASSRGGQEEAFF

d_call: .
j_call: TRBJ2-1
v_call: TRBV19
clone_size: few
cdr3_nt: TGTGCCAGTAGTATCAATCCAGGAAGCTCCTACAATGAGCAGTTCTTC
cdr3_aa: CASSINPGSSYNEQFF

d_call: .
j_call: TRBJ1-5
v_call: TRBV10-2
clone_size: few
cdr3_nt: TGCGCCAGCAGTGAAGGGACCTATAGCAATCAGCCCCAGCATTTT
cdr3_aa: CASSEGTYSNQPQHF

d_call: .
j_call: TRBJ2-2
v_call: TRBV7-2
clone_size: few
cdr3_nt: TGTGCCAGCAGCTGTTTCAGCCGGGACCAAGACACCGGGGAGCTGTTTTTT
cdr3_aa: CASSCFSRDQDTGELFF

d_call: .
j_call: TRBJ2-7
v_call: TRBV20-1
clone_size: few
cdr3_nt: TGCAGTACCAGGCGGGGAGTTGCCCACGAGCAGTACTTC
cdr3_aa: CSTRRGVAHEQYF

d_call: .
j_call: TRBJ2-2
v_call: TRBV6-5
clone_size: .
cdr3_nt: TGTGCCAGCAGTTTAGGGGGAAACACCGGGGAGCTGTTTTTT
cdr3_aa: CASSLGGNTGELFF

d_call: .
j_call: TRBJ2-7
v_call: TRBV5-6
clone_size: many
cdr3_nt: TGTGCCAGCAGCTTGAACTCCTACGAGCAGTACTTC
cdr3_aa: CASSLNSYEQYF

d_call: .
j_call: TRBJ1-1
v_call: TRBV12-3/TRBV12-4
clone_size: few
cdr3_nt: TGTGCCAGCAGTTTAGCGGCGGGGAACACTGAAGCTTTCTTT
cdr3_aa: CASSLAAGNTEAFF

d_call: .
j_call: TRBJ2-3
v_call: TRBV10-3
clone_size: few
cdr3_nt: TGTGCCATCAGTGAGTCCCCTGGGTTCCCAGATACGCAGTATTTT
cdr3_aa: CAISESPGFPDTQYF

d_call: .
j_call: TRBJ2-7
v_call: TRBV12-5
clone_size: .
cdr3_nt: TGTGCTAGTGGTTTGAACCCAAGCTACGAGCAGTACTTC
cdr3_aa: CASGLNPSYEQYF

d_call: TRBD2
j_call: TRBJ2-7
v_call: TRBV15
clone_size: .
cdr3_nt: TGTGCCACCGAAGGTCCTAGCGGGGGGCTCAGCACCTACGAGCAGTACTTC
cdr3_aa: CATEGPSGGLSTYEQYF

d_call: .
j_call: TRBJ1-1
v_call: TRBV19
clone_size: few
cdr3_nt: TGTGCCAGTAGCCCGGACTCCTTTGGGACTGAAGCTTTCTTT
cdr3_aa: CASSPDSFGTEAFF

d_call: .
j_call: TRBJ1-1
v_call: TRBV4-1
clone_size: .
cdr3_nt: TGCGCCAGCAGCCTAGATAAGACTGGGAACACTGAAGCTTTCTTT
cdr3_aa: CASSLDKTGNTEAFF

d_call: TRBD2
j_call: TRBJ2-2
v_call: TRBV25-1
clone_size: few
cdr3_nt: TGTGCCAGCAGTGTGGCGGGGGGGCCCGGGGAGCTGTTTTTT
cdr3_aa: CASSVAGGPGELFF

d_call: .
j_call: TRBJ1-2
v_call: TRBV27
clone_size: .
cdr3_nt: TGTGCCAGCAGCGCGGGTGGCTATGGCTACACCTTC
cdr3_aa: CASSAGGYGYTF

d_call: .
j_call: TRBJ1-6
v_call: TRBV28
clone_size: few
cdr3_nt: TGTGCCAGCAGGGGGAGACAGAGTTTTACTTCACCCCTCCACTTT
cdr3_aa: CASRGRQSFTSPLHF

d_call: TRBD2
j_call: TRBJ2-5
v_call: TRBV10-1
clone_size: few
cdr3_nt: TGCGCCAGCAGTGACGGACTAGCGGGGATGGAGACCCAGTACTTC
cdr3_aa: CASSDGLAGMETQYF

d_call: TRBD1
j_call: TRBJ1-5
v_call: TRBV7-8
clone_size: few
cdr3_nt: TGTGCCAGCAGCCCGGACAGGGTCGGCAATCAGCCCCAGCATTTT
cdr3_aa: CASSPDRVGNQPQHF

d_call: .
j_call: TRBJ2-1
v_call: TRBV5-1
clone_size: few
cdr3_nt: TGCGCCAGCAGCTTCGTCTCCTACAATGAGCAGTTCTTC
cdr3_aa: CASSFVSYNEQFF

d_call: TRBD1
j_call: TRBJ2-1
v_call: TRBV5-1
clone_size: .
cdr3_nt: TGCGCCAGCAGCCATACCCTGACAGGGGGCAATGAGCAGTTCTTC
cdr3_aa: CASSHTLTGGNEQFF

d_call: TRBD1
j_call: TRBJ1-2
v_call: TRBV12-3/TRBV12-4
clone_size: .
cdr3_nt: TGTGCCAGCAGTTTCCCAGGGGGAGGATGGCGTGGCTACACCTTC
cdr3_aa: CASSFPGGGWRGYTF

d_call: .
j_call: TRBJ1-4
v_call: TRBV13
clone_size: .
cdr3_nt: TGTGCCAGCAGCTCCCGACTGGGGCTCCAGGGAAAACTGTTTTTT
cdr3_aa: CASSSRLGLQGKLFF

d_call: TRBD2
j_call: TRBJ2-1
v_call: TRBV6-2/TRBV6-3
clone_size: .
cdr3_nt: TGTGCCAGCAGTTACCCACTAGCGGGGGTCAACAATGAGCAGTTCTTC
cdr3_aa: CASSYPLAGVNNEQFF

d_call: .
j_call: TRBJ2-5
v_call: TRBV7-2
clone_size: few
cdr3_nt: TGTGCCAGCAGCCAAGATGGGGGCGCGACCCAGTACTTC
cdr3_aa: CASSQDGGATQYF

d_call: .
j_call: TRBJ1-1
v_call: TRBV27
clone_size: .
cdr3_nt: TGTGCCAGCAGTATGGGGGGAACTGAAGCTTTCTTT
cdr3_aa: CASSMGGTEAFF

d_call: .
j_call: TRBJ2-3
v_call: TRBV12-3/TRBV12-4
clone_size: .
cdr3_nt: TGTGCCAGCGCCGATAGGACCCTCACAGATACGCAGTATTTT
cdr3_aa: CASADRTLTDTQYF

d_call: TRBD2
j_call: TRBJ2-5
v_call: TRBV6-5
clone_size: few
cdr3_nt: TGTGCCAGCAGTTTGGGACTAGCGATGGAGACCCAGTACTTC
cdr3_aa: CASSLGLAMETQYF

d_call: .
j_call: TRBJ2-7
v_call: TRBV2
clone_size: .
cdr3_nt: TGTGCCAGCAGAGGCGTCAGGGGTTACGACGAGCAGTACTTC
cdr3_aa: CASRGVRGYDEQYF

d_call: .
j_call: TRBJ2-7
v_call: TRBV5-1
clone_size: .
cdr3_nt: TGCGCCAGCAGCTTCGACGAGCAGTACTTC
cdr3_aa: CASSFDEQYF

d_call: .
j_call: TRBJ2-3
v_call: TRBV7-9
clone_size: .
cdr3_nt: TGTGCCAGCAGCTTAGATTGGCGCCTGAAGTATTTT
cdr3_aa: CASSLDWRLKYF

d_call: .
j_call: TRBJ2-2
v_call: TRBV4-1
clone_size: few
cdr3_nt: TGCGCCAGCAGCCAAGGCTTGATGGCCACTGGGGTCACCGGGGAGCTGTTTTTT
cdr3_aa: CASSQGLMATGVTGELFF

d_call: .
j_call: TRBJ1-5
v_call: TRBV4-1
clone_size: many
cdr3_nt: TGCGCCAGCAGCCTCGGTGGGGGGATCAGCAATCAGCCCCAGCATTTT
cdr3_aa: CASSLGGGISNQPQHF

d_call: .
j_call: TRBJ1-2
v_call: TRBV20-1
clone_size: .
cdr3_nt: TGCAGTGCTAGAGATGTATCCGACTATGGCTACACCTTC
cdr3_aa: CSARDVSDYGYTF

d_call: TRBD2
j_call: TRBJ2-2
v_call: TRBV11-2
clone_size: .
cdr3_nt: TGTGCCAGCAGCTGGGGGGGGACGAACACCGGGGAGCTGTTTTTT
cdr3_aa: CASSWGGTNTGELFF

d_call: TRBD2
j_call: TRBJ2-1
v_call: TRBV12-3/TRBV12-4
clone_size: .
cdr3_nt: TGTGCCAGCAGAGGACTAGCGGGATACAATGAGCAGTTCTTC
cdr3_aa: CASRGLAGYNEQFF

d_call: TRBD2
j_call: TRBJ2-1
v_call: TRBV4-1
clone_size: many
cdr3_nt: TGCGCCAGCAGCCCGAGACTAGCGGGGTTAACCTACAATGAGCAGTTCTTC
cdr3_aa: CASSPRLAGLTYNEQFF

d_call: TRBD2
j_call: TRBJ2-7
v_call: TRBV4-3
clone_size: .
cdr3_nt: TGCGCCAGCAGCCGCCGGACTAGCGAGCTCGAGCAGTACTTC
cdr3_aa: CASSRRTSELEQYF

d_call: .
j_call: TRBJ2-3
v_call: TRBV7-9
clone_size: few
cdr3_nt: TGTGCCAGCAGCGGACTCGGGCCTCAACGGCCAGATACGCAGTATTTT
cdr3_aa: CASSGLGPQRPDTQYF

d_call: TRBD1
j_call: TRBJ1-1
v_call: TRBV7-9
clone_size: few
cdr3_nt: TGTGCCAGCAGCTTCCCAAGGACAGGGATGAACACTGAAGCTTTCTTT
cdr3_aa: CASSFPRTGMNTEAFF

d_call: .
j_call: TRBJ2-3
v_call: TRBV7-9
clone_size: .
cdr3_nt: TGTGCCAGCAGCTTGCCCAGGGGGGGCACAGATACGCAGTATTTT
cdr3_aa: CASSLPRGGTDTQYF

d_call: .
j_call: TRBJ2-2
v_call: TRBV7-6
clone_size: few
cdr3_nt: TGTGCCAGCAGCTTATACAGCAGCACGAACACCGGGGAGCTGTTTTTT
cdr3_aa: CASSLYSSTNTGELFF

d_call: .
j_call: TRBJ2-5
v_call: TRBV29-1
clone_size: .
cdr3_nt: TGCAGCGTTGAAGGGAGTAAGGAGACCCAGTACTTC
cdr3_aa: CSVEGSKETQYF

d_call: .
j_call: TRBJ1-5
v_call: TRBV6-4
clone_size: few
cdr3_nt: TGTGCCAGCAGTGACTCCACAGGGATTCAGCCCCAGCATTTT
cdr3_aa: CASSDSTGIQPQHF

d_call: TRBD1
j_call: TRBJ1-1
v_call: TRBV7-6
clone_size: few
cdr3_nt: TGTGCCAGCAGCTCGACAGGGGGTCCGACTGAAGCTTTCTTT
cdr3_aa: CASSSTGGPTEAFF

d_call: .
j_call: TRBJ1-2
v_call: TRBV13
clone_size: few
cdr3_nt: TGTGCCAGCAGCTTAGACGGGTTCTACACCTTC
cdr3_aa: CASSLDGFYTF

d_call: .
j_call: TRBJ2-5
v_call: TRBV4-3
clone_size: few
cdr3_nt: TGCGCCAGCAGCCAAGATCCGGGGCAGGAGACCCAGTACTTC
cdr3_aa: CASSQDPGQETQYF

d_call: TRBD2
j_call: TRBJ2-2
v_call: TRBV6-2/TRBV6-3
clone_size: few
cdr3_nt: TGTGCCAGCAGTCCTGGGACTACCGACACCGGGGAGCTGTTTTTT
cdr3_aa: CASSPGTTDTGELFF

d_call: .
j_call: TRBJ2-4
v_call: TRBV4-3
clone_size: .
cdr3_nt: TGCGCCAGCAGCCAAGATCGAGGGGGGGCAGCCCGAAACATTCAGTACTTC
cdr3_aa: CASSQDRGGAARNIQYF

d_call: .
j_call: TRBJ2-2
v_call: TRBV7-2
clone_size: .
cdr3_nt: TGTGCCAGCAGCTTAGCTACATCCGGGGAGCTGTTTTTT
cdr3_aa: CASSLATSGELFF

d_call: .
j_call: TRBJ2-7
v_call: TRBV7-9
clone_size: many
cdr3_nt: TGTGCCAGCAGCTTAGCGGGGGTCGCCGAGCAGTACTTC
cdr3_aa: CASSLAGVAEQYF

d_call: TRBD1
j_call: TRBJ1-5
v_call: TRBV9
clone_size: few
cdr3_nt: TGTGCCAGCAGCACAGGGGGCCGAGGACAGCCCCAGCATTTT
cdr3_aa: CASSTGGRGQPQHF